The 21 T cell receptor beta chains presented below share a single source sample, sequenced in a study of blood T cell repertoires in COVID-19. Produced via immunoSEQ multiplex PCR; TCRdb's table is partial and in-frame only. This repertoire shows 150,000 or so clones, roughly 85% found once; its top ten account for more than 5%. Sequencing input: peripheral blood. These receptors came from a woman in her forties or fifties with COVID-19, enrolled during active disease.

This clone has a single count. This sequence joins TRBV11-2 and TRBJ1-2; D is uncertain. The CDR3 contains 12 residues. V gave up 2 bases and J gave up 10 bases, with 11 bases separating them. Germline CDR1 is SGHAT and CDR2 is FQNNGV. CDR3 coding DNA: TGTGCCAGCAGCTTAATGGGCAATGCCTACACCTTC. It codes for CASSLMGNAYTF. Full variable domain (rest looked up from reference TRBV11-2 and TRBJ1-2): EAGVAQSPRYKIIEKRQSVAFWCNPISGHATLYWYQQILGQGPKLLIQFQNNGVVDDSQLPKDRFSAERLKGVDSTLKIQPAKLEDSAVYLCASSLMGNAYTFGSGTRLTVV.

J is TRBJ2-7 and V is TRBV5-1, with 11 nucleotides matching TRBD1. The trim removed 4 bases at V and 6 bases at J, leaving 9 bases unmatched. CDR3 length equals 15 residues. Germline V gene sequence: CDR1 SGHRS, CDR2 YFSETQ. The CDR3 nucleotides read TGCGCCAGCAGCCCCCGGGACAGGGGGATGAGCGAGCAGTACTTC. Translation gives CASSPRDRGMSEQYF.

This clone was recorded at least ten times. V gene TRBV11-2 combines with J gene TRBJ1-2, with D perhaps TRBD1 (6 bases). The V end was cut by 7 bases, the J end by 8 bases, with 14 bases between. Germline V gene sequence: CDR1 SGHAT, CDR2 FQNNGV. The CDR3 is 12 residues long. CDR3 amino acids: CASTSGVRGYTF. The CDR3, as DNA: TGTGCCAGCACTTCAGGGGTTCGCGGCTACACCTTC. Filled out from reference TRBV11-2 and TRBJ1-2, the complete variable domain reads EAGVAQSPRYKIIEKRQSVAFWCNPISGHATLYWYQQILGQGPKLLIQFQNNGVVDDSQLPKDRFSAERLKGVDSTLKIQPAKLEDSAVYLCASTSGVRGYTFGSGTRLTVV.

The chain is built from TRBV9 and TRBJ2-3, with a tentative D call TRBD2 (6 bases). V was clipped by 0 bases and J by 0 bases, with 11 bases between them. CDR3 size: 16 residues. CDR1 SGDLS and CDR2 YYNGEE come from the germline V gene. CDR3 region: CASSVGISGSTDTQYF. The CDR3 DNA sequence: TGTGCCAGCAGCGTAGGAATTAGCGGAAGCACAGATACGCAGTATTTT.

This chain uses TRBV6-5 with TRBJ2-7; 9 positions match TRBD2. V shed 2 bases and J 2 bases; nucleotides not matched to a gene: 7. This CDR3 spans 16 amino acids. Looked up from germline, CDR1 is MNHEY and CDR2 is SVGAGI. For the CDR3, the DNA is TGTGCCAGCAGTTACACCGTAGCGGGGGCCACCTACGAGCAGTACTTC. Translated: CASSYTVAGATYEQYF.

V and J are TRBV19 and TRBJ1-1; D remains ambiguous. This CDR3 spans 13 amino acids. The V end was cut by 6 bases, the J end by 8 bases, with 16 bases between. CDR1 LNHDA and CDR2 SQIVND come from the germline V gene (reference sequence). The CDR3 DNA follows: TGTGCCAGTAGCCCTTCCGGGAGAACCGAAGCTTTCTTT. Translated, it gives CASSPSGRTEAFF.

The chain links TRBV6-5 to TRBJ1-5; the D is unclear. Germline values: CDR1 MNHEY, CDR2 SVGAGI. V was shortened by 7 bases and J by 0 bases, with 10 bases between the two germline ends. The CDR3 extends over 14 amino acids. In DNA form, the CDR3 reads TGTGCCAGCATTATACAGCATAGCAATCAGCCCCAGCATTTT. Its protein is CASIIQHSNQPQHF.

V gene TRBV14 combines with J gene TRBJ1-2; D uncertain. The length of the CDR3 is 15 residues. The germline V and J ends were trimmed by 3 bases and 10 bases, with 21 bases remaining between them. In germline, CDR1 is SGHDN, CDR2 FVKESK. For the CDR3, the DNA is TGTGCCAGCAGCCAGATTCCTGTCACGCACGGGGACTACACCTTC. Protein product: CASSQIPVTHGDYTF.

The rearrangement joins TRBV6-2 or TRBV6-3 to TRBJ2-5, with 14 bases identical to TRBD2. V lost 6 bases and J lost 4; bases outside the gene matches: 10. The germline V gene has CDR1 MNHEY and CDR2 SVGEGT. CDR3 length: 17 residues. The CDR3 sequence is CASRPSLGLAGGETQYF. CDR3 coding DNA: TGTGCCAGCAGACCTTCTCTCGGACTAGCGGGGGGAGAGACCCAGTACTTC.

CDR3 DNA sequence: TGTGCCAGCTCACCACAGAATACATATAGCAATCAGCCCCAGCATTTT. Translating it yields CASSPQNTYSNQPQHF. The chain joins TRBV18 to TRBJ1-5; D gene unclear. Trimming shortened V by 1 base and J by 0 bases, and 10 bases separated the two germline ends. The germline CDR1 and CDR2 sequences are KGHSH and LQKENI. This CDR3 spans 16 amino acids.

CDR3 nucleotides: TGCAGCGCCAAAACAGGGGGCAGTTACGAGCAGTACTTC. This translates into CSAKTGGSYEQYF. This chain joins TRBV29-1 and TRBJ2-7, with 9 positions matching TRBD1. V gave up 7 bases and J gave up 4 bases; unmatched junction bases: 8. This CDR3 spans 13 amino acids. Germline V gene data show CDR1 as SQVTM and CDR2 as ANQGSEA.

The chain is built from TRBV25-1 and TRBJ2-7, with unresolved D. Trimming left V 4 bases short and J 3 bases short, with 4 bases between. From germline, CDR1 is MGHDK and CDR2 SYGVNS. This CDR3 region has 11 residues. The CDR3 region has the DNA TGTGCCAGCAGTGTAGTCTACGAGCAGTACTTC. Residues: CASSVVYEQYF.

DNA for the CDR3: TGTGCCAGCAGCTTTGCAGGATTAATGGGCCAGTACTTC. Its translation is CASSFAGLMGQYF. This chain connects TRBV7-6 to TRBJ2-5, with no clear D. Germline V gene data show CDR1 as SGHVS and CDR2 as FNYEAQ. Trimming shortened V by 3 bases and J by 10 bases, and 15 bases separated the two germline ends. CDR3 length: 13 amino acids.

CDR3 sequence: CASSPPKDRGRSANTGELFF. The CDR3 DNA sequence: TGTGCCAGCTCACCACCTAAAGACAGGGGTAGAAGCGCGAACACCGGGGAGCTGTTTTTT. The chain carries TRBV18 and TRBJ2-2, with TRBD1 matching 8 bases. V was clipped by 0 bases and J by 0 bases; unmatched bases: 12. Germline V lookup: CDR1 KGHSH, CDR2 LQKENI. The length of the CDR3 is 20 residues.

The rearrangement links TRBV19 to TRBJ2-3; unclear D gene. The CDR3 consists of 16 residues. The germline V gene has CDR1 LNHDA and CDR2 SQIVND (reference sequence). V was shortened by 5 bases and J by 0 bases, with 15 bases between the two germline ends. CDR3 nucleotides: TGTGCCAGTAGTCCCCTATGGGCCTCTAGCACAGATACGCAGTATTTT. It encodes CASSPLWASSTDTQYF.

V gene TRBV30 combines with J gene TRBJ1-2, with TRBD1 matching 9 bases. V lost 5 bases, J lost 2 bases, and 3 bases stayed unmatched. The CDR3 has 13 residues. Per the germline V gene, CDR1 is GTSNPN and CDR2 is SVGIG (reference sequence). Here the CDR3 DNA reads TGTGCCTGGTTGGACAGGGGAAACTATGGCTACACCTTC. Residues: CAWLDRGNYGYTF.

The chain is built from TRBV5-1 and TRBJ1-3, with D maybe TRBD1 (5 bases). CDR1 and CDR2 (germline): SGHRS, YFSETQ. The germline V and J ends were trimmed by 6 bases and 1 base, with 17 bases remaining between them. The CDR3 spans 16 residues. The CDR3 nucleotides read TGCGCCAGCACCTGGGGGGACGCGGGGTCTGGAAACACCATATATTTT. Translated: CASTWGDAGSGNTIYF.

This chain links TRBV30 with TRBJ1-5; 8 bases fit TRBD1. With 2 bases clipped from V and 6 bases from J, the junction kept 9 bases outside the gene matches. Germline CDR1 GTSNPN, CDR2 SVGIG (reference sequence). The CDR3 has 15 residues. This CDR3 is CAWSPGQGAFQPQHF. The CDR3 region has the DNA TGTGCCTGGAGTCCCGGTCAGGGGGCGTTTCAGCCCCAGCATTTT.

This chain connects TRBV4-1 to TRBJ2-7; TRBD2 matches at 11 bases. Trimming removed 1 base from V and 3 bases from J; junction bases left unmatched: 2. Germline V lookup: CDR1 MGHRA, CDR2 YSYEKL. There are 15 residues in the CDR3. This chain's CDR3 is CASSQGTSGYYEQYF. For the CDR3, the DNA is TGCGCCAGCAGCCAAGGGACTAGCGGGTACTACGAGCAGTACTTC.

The chain employs TRBV4-1 and TRBJ1-1; no firm D call. The CDR3 length is 18 residues. Between the trimmed V and J ends, which lost 0 bases and 1 base, there was a span of 18 bases. Germline values: CDR1 MGHRA, CDR2 YSYEKL. In nucleotides, the CDR3 is TGCGCCAGCAGCCAAGACGTAACAAATCTAGGAGGGAACACTGAAGCTTTCTTT. This sequence encodes CASSQDVTNLGGNTEAFF.

This sequence joins TRBV3-1 (or the pseudogene TRBV3-2) and TRBJ2-7, with a possible D match to TRBD1 (6 bases). Germline V gene lookup returns CDR1 LGHDT and CDR2 YNNKEL (reference sequence). The CDR3 runs 14 residues. V was clipped by 3 bases and J by 5 bases, with 14 bases between them. CDR3 nucleotide sequence: TGTGCCAGCAGCCAGGCAACAGGGAGCCACGAGCAGTACTTC. Protein: CASSQATGSHEQYF.